Presented here are 8 T cell receptor beta chains from one specimen sequenced in a study of long-term antiretroviral therapy in people with HIV. This was the immunoSEQ v3.0 assay at survey level. Clones were sequenced by immunoSEQ multiplex PCR, and TCRdb holds only the in-frame ones, with some missing. The profile shows some 18,000 clones, roughly 86% of them singletons. The sequencing used unsorted PBMCs, collected 2.1 years after starting antiretroviral therapy. Receptors originate from a man younger than 35 with HIV.

The chain couples TRBV19 to TRBJ1-5; D remains ambiguous. CDR1 is LNHDA, CDR2 SQIVND, per germline (reference sequence). Trimming left V 4 bases short and J 7 bases short, with 11 bases between. This CDR3 is 13 amino acids long. Here the CDR3 reads CASSKSAGQPQHF. The CDR3 DNA follows: TGTGCCAGTAGTAAATCAGCTGGACAGCCCCAGCATTTT.

The chain uses TRBV4-2 and TRBJ2-3; D not resolved. V gave up 0 bases and J gave up 1 base, with 11 bases separating them. This CDR3 region has 16 residues. Germline CDR1 reads LGHNA; CDR2 reads YNFKEQ. The CDR3 loop reads CASSQERVDGTDTQYF. The CDR3 DNA reads TGTGCCAGCAGCCAAGAAAGAGTTGACGGCACAGATACGCAGTATTTT.

The gene calls are TRBV27 and TRBJ2-7; a weak D match, TRBD1 (6 bases). The CDR3 covers 14 residues. Trimming left V 3 bases short and J 4 bases short, with 13 bases between. The germline V gene has CDR1 MNHEY and CDR2 SMNVEV (reference sequence). This CDR3 reads CASSFGPGEYEQYF. CDR3 DNA: TGTGCCAGCAGTTTTGGGCCAGGGGAATACGAGCAGTACTTC.

This sequence joins TRBV30 and TRBJ2-5; the D gene is possibly TRBD2 (6 bases). The CDR3 covers 14 residues. Germline V CDR1 and CDR2: GTSNPN, SVGIG (reference sequence). V gave up 1 base and J gave up 2 bases, with 11 bases separating them. The CDR3, as DNA: TGTGCCTGGAGTGGGGGACTGCAACAAGAGACCCAGTACTTC. Translation gives CAWSGGLQQETQYF. Complete variable domain (other parts from reference TRBV30 and TRBJ2-5): SQTIHQWPATLVQPVGSPLSLECTVEGTSNPNLYWYRQAAGRGLQLLFYSVGIGQISSEVPQNLSASRPQDRQFILSSKKLLLSDSGFYLCAWSGGLQQETQYFGPGTRLLVL.

The rearrangement uses TRBV11-2 and TRBJ2-7; TRBD1 matches at 9 bases. Germline values: CDR1 SGHAT, CDR2 FQNNGV. The CDR3 consists of 15 residues. The ends lost 3 bases at V and 7 bases at J; junction bases unmatched: 10. CDR3 sequence: CASSFPWGTGQEQYF. The CDR3 DNA follows: TGTGCCAGCAGCTTCCCCTGGGGGACAGGGCAAGAGCAGTACTTC. Full variable domain (remainder filled in from reference TRBV11-2 and TRBJ2-7): EAGVAQSPRYKIIEKRQSVAFWCNPISGHATLYWYQQILGQGPKLLIQFQNNGVVDDSQLPKDRFSAERLKGVDSTLKIQPAKLEDSAVYLCASSFPWGTGQEQYFGPGTRLTVT.

The chain joins TRBV6-1 to TRBJ2-5; 8 positions match TRBD2. Looked up from germline, CDR1 is MNHNS and CDR2 is SASEGT. V shed 6 bases, J shed 5 bases, and the junction held 11 bases outside the gene matches. The CDR3 sequence is 15 residues long. The CDR3 reads CASRVGGEGIETQYF. As DNA, the CDR3 is TGTGCCAGCAGGGTCGGGGGGGAGGGGATTGAGACCCAGTACTTC.

This chain links TRBV6-5 with TRBJ1-2, with a possible D match to TRBD1 (5 bases). CDR3 size: 15 residues. The V gene's germline CDR1 is MNHEY and CDR2 SVGAGI. V gave up 0 bases and J gave up 0 bases, with 8 bases separating them. In nucleotides, the CDR3 is TGTGCCAGCAGTTACTCGAGAGGGGCTAACTATGGCTACACCTTC. It is translated as CASSYSRGANYGYTF.

V and J are TRBV27 and TRBJ2-5, with TRBD2 matching over 7 bases. The V and J ends lost 0 bases and 2 bases, in that order; junction bases with no gene match: 9. This CDR3 is built from 17 residues. Germline values: CDR1 MNHEY, CDR2 SMNVEV (reference sequence). DNA for the CDR3: TGTGCCAGCAGTTTATCGCTTCTAGCGGCTAAACAAGAGACCCAGTACTTC. Amino acids: CASSLSLLAAKQETQYF.